This record looks at one TCR beta chain sequence and its context. As handled by the study authors: The authors estimated nucleated cell counts from reference gene primer amplification. The method was immunoSEQ multiplex PCR; TCRdb's version includes in-frame clones alone and lacks a portion of them. The V and J calls and the clone size are those of that table, but D and trimming were determined from the DNA. Of fewer than 500,000 clones listed, more than 75% are singletons. This entry is derived from a study of blood T cell repertoires in COVID-19. Across the whole study: Both acute and convalescent COVID-19 samples were obtained from the United States, Italy and Spain. PBMCs, B-cell-depleted T cells, or T cells provided the cDNA or gDNA that made up the material.

The CDR3 length is 14 residues. The junction had 10 bases not matched to a gene; V was cut back by 3 bases and J by 8 bases. CDR1 is SGHRS, CDR2 YFSETQ, per germline. Sequenced: peripheral blood. The clonotype was recovered from a human donor with acute or convalescent COVID-19. The donor label of this sample is uncertain. The genes are TRBV5-1 and TRBJ1-1, with 7 bases identical to TRBD1. The CDR3 here is CASSSTGFDEEAFF. As DNA, the CDR3 is TGCGCCAGCAGCTCGACAGGGTTCGACGAAGAAGCTTTCTTT.